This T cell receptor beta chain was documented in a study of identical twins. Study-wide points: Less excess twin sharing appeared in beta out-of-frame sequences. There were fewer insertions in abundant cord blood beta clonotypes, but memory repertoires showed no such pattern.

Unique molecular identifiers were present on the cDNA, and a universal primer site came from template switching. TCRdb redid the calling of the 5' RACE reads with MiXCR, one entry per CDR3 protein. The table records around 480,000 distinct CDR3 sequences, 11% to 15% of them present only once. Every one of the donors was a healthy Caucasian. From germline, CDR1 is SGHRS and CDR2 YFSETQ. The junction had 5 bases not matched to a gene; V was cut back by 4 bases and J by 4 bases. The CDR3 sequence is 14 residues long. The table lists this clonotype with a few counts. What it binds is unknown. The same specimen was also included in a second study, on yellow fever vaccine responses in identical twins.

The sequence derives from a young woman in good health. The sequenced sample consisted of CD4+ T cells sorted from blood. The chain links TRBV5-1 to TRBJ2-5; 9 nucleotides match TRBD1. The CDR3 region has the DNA TGCGCCAGCAGCGGGGGACAGGGAGGAGAGACCCAGTACTTC. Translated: CASSGGQGGETQYF.